The 19 T cell receptor beta chains given below trace back to one sample, sequenced in a study of neurological immune-mediated disorders. A single record per CDR3 protein comes from TCRdb applying MiXCR to the 5' RACE reads. The table shows 25,000 to 35,000 distinct CDR3 sequences, with approximately 1.5% occurring only once. Source material: PBMCs. Source of these receptors: a woman aged 30 to 39 with multiple sclerosis.

This clonotype was found many times. The chain uses TRBV3-1 and TRBJ2-2, with no clear D. Germline V gene lookup returns CDR1 LGHDT and CDR2 YNNKEL (reference sequence). V was pared by 4 bases and J by 4 bases, with 4 bases between. The CDR3 runs 12 residues. The CDR3 loop reads CASSRGTGELFF. CDR3 DNA sequence: TGTGCCAGCAGCCGGGGCACCGGGGAGCTGTTTTTT.

There are many counts of this clonotype. This chain joins TRBV14 and TRBJ2-1; TRBD2 matches 9 bases. The V gene's germline CDR1 is SGHDN and CDR2 FVKESK. The V and J ends lost 6 bases and 4 bases, in that order; junction bases with no gene match: 4. The CDR3 consists of 14 residues. The CDR3 protein is CASRSGGRYNEQFF. The CDR3 DNA reads as TGTGCCAGCAGGAGCGGGGGGAGGTACAATGAGCAGTTCTTC.

This clonotype appeared many times. As DNA, the CDR3 is TGTGCCACCAGCAGAAAACTAGAAGGCACAGATACGCAGTATTTT. Translation: CATSRKLEGTDTQYF. This chain joins TRBV15 and TRBJ2-3; maybe TRBD2 (5 bases). Germline lookup yields CDR1 LNHNV and CDR2 YYDKDF (reference sequence). This CDR3 comprises 15 residues. Trimming took 2 bases from V and 1 from J, leaving 10 bases between them.

This clonotype was seen repeatedly, ten times or more. The gene calls are TRBV20-1 and TRBJ2-7; D is perhaps TRBD1 (6 bases). The CDR3 spans 15 residues. Germline assignment: CDR1 DFQATT and CDR2 SNEGSKA (reference sequence). V lost 3 bases and J 0 bases, leaving 15 bases between the germline ends. For the CDR3, the DNA is TGCAGTGCTAGGGATACAGGGCTAAGCTCCTACGAGCAGTACTTC. This gives the protein CSARDTGLSSYEQYF.

This clonotype was seen many times. This chain joins TRBV7-3 and TRBJ1-1, with no clear D. Germline loops: CDR1 SGHTA, CDR2 FQGTGA. The CDR3 is 13 amino acids. Trimming removed 2 bases at V and 5 bases at J, with 9 bases between. The CDR3 DNA follows: TGTGCCAGCAGCTTAGGTCTGGGTACTGAAGCTTTCTTT. It specifies CASSLGLGTEAFF. Supplemented by reference TRBV7-3 and TRBJ1-1, the full variable domain reads GAGVSQTPSNKVTEKGKYVELRCDPISGHTALYWYRQSLGQGPEFLIYFQGTGAADDSGLPNDRFFAVRPEGSVSTLKIQRTERGDSAVYLCASSLGLGTEAFFGQGTRLTVV.

In this sample, this clonotype turned up many times. The V and J genes are TRBV6-5 and TRBJ1-1; D is undetermined. With 3 bases removed from V and 7 bases from J, the gap between germline ends came to 6 bases. The CDR3 is made up of 11 amino acids. CDR1 and CDR2 (germline): MNHEY, SVGAGI. DNA for the CDR3: TGTGCCAGCAGTTATAGCGGTGAAGCTTTCTTT. It encodes CASSYSGEAFF.

In this sample, this clonotype turned up many times. At one end, the junction sequence differs from germline, possibly due to a read error. The CDR3, as DNA: TGCCCGTGGCTGAACACTGAAGCTTTCTTT. Translation: CPWLNTEAFF. V gene TRBV3-1 combines with J gene TRBJ1-1; D not resolved. CDR3 size: 10 residues. The germline V gene has CDR1 LGHDT and CDR2 YNNKEL (reference sequence).

This clonotype has ten or more counts. V gene TRBV20-1 combines with J gene TRBJ2-5, with 8 bases that match TRBD2. V was pared by 6 bases and J by 4 bases, with 10 bases of the junction left unmatched. In germline, CDR1 is DFQATT, CDR2 SNEGSKA (reference sequence). This CDR3 has 14 amino acids. The CDR3 DNA is TGCAGTGCAAATCCCGGGGGGGCATCAGAGACCCAGTACTTC. This encodes CSANPGGASETQYF.

This clonotype was detected ten times or more. The chain is built from TRBV6-5 and TRBJ2-5, with D hard to call. This CDR3 is built from 13 residues. V was clipped by 0 bases and J by 5 bases, with 7 bases between them. Per germline, CDR1 MNHEY and CDR2 SVGAGI. CDR3 sequence reads: CASSYSVGETQYF. The CDR3 DNA reads as TGTGCCAGCAGTTACTCTGTTGGGGAGACCCAGTACTTC.

This clonotype was recorded many times. The J gene is TRBJ2-2, the V gene TRBV25-1; D not resolved. Trimming stripped 4 bases from V and 5 bases from J, with 8 bases between. Germline V CDR1 and CDR2: MGHDK, SYGVNS. The CDR3 runs to 13 residues. The CDR3 spells CASSGSLTGELFF. Written as DNA, the CDR3 is TGTGCCAGCAGTGGGTCCCTGACCGGGGAGCTGTTTTTT.

This clonotype was seen repeatedly, ten times or more. The chain joins TRBV20-1 to TRBJ1-3, with D hard to call. CDR1 DFQATT and CDR2 SNEGSKA come from the germline V gene (reference sequence). The CDR3 contains 13 residues. V lost 4 bases, J lost 0 bases, and 7 bases lay in between. CDR3 DNA sequence: TGCAGTGCTACTGGCCTCTCTGGAAACACCATATATTTT. Protein: CSATGLSGNTIYF.

This clonotype has only a few counts. This chain uses TRBV19 with TRBJ2-1; D possibly corresponds to TRBD2 (5 bases). Germline loops: CDR1 LNHDA, CDR2 SQIVND (reference sequence). The CDR3 is made up of 13 amino acids. Between the trimmed V and J ends, which lost 7 bases and 6 bases, there was a span of 13 bases. The chain's CDR3 is CASNEGSANEQFF. Here the CDR3 DNA reads TGTGCCAGTAATGAGGGATCCGCCAATGAGCAGTTCTTC.

By sample fraction, this clonotype is medium-sized. V usage is TRBV20-1 and J usage is TRBJ2-3; D may match TRBD1 or TRBD2 (5 bases each). Germline loops: CDR1 DFQATT, CDR2 SNEGSKA (reference sequence). This CDR3 is built from 14 residues. V lost 5 bases, J lost 1 base, and 13 bases lay in between. CDR3 loop: CSAPGTLGTDTQYF. CDR3 sequence (DNA): TGCAGTGCTCCCGGGACGCTCGGCACAGATACGCAGTATTTT.

Many counts were recorded for this clonotype. The rearrangement links TRBV6-5 to TRBJ2-3; TRBD2 matches 9 bases. Unmatched junction bases numbered 8, after V lost 6 bases and J lost 4 bases. This CDR3 is 15 amino acids long. The germline V gene has CDR1 MNHEY and CDR2 SVGAGI. The DNA of the CDR3 is TGTGCCAGCAGACGGGGCGGGGGGGCCCCAGATACGCAGTATTTT. Residues: CASRRGGGAPDTQYF.

This clonotype was seen repeatedly, ten times or more. Because the CDR3 is missing its conserved closing phenylalanine or tryptophan, this is likely a read error. The V call is TRBV12-3 or TRBV12-4, the J call TRBJ2-5; 11 bases align to TRBD2. The CDR3 runs 15 residues. The trim removed 6 bases at V and 4 bases at J, leaving 7 bases unmatched. Here the CDR3 DNA reads TGTGCCAGCAGGGCTAGCGGGGGGCCCGGAGAGACCCAGTACTGC. Its translation: CASRASGGPGETQYC.

This clonotype was picked up many times. This chain joins TRBV20-1 and TRBJ2-7, with 8 bases lining up with TRBD1. J gave up 5 bases and V 6 bases, and 12 bases lay outside the gene matches. CDR1 is DFQATT, CDR2 SNEGSKA, per germline (reference sequence). This CDR3 is built from 14 residues. As DNA, the CDR3 is TGCAGTGCGGGCGCGGACAGGGAAGGAAACGAGCAGTACTTC. It specifies CSAGADREGNEQYF.

The sample holds many counts of this clonotype. The chain combines TRBV11-3 with TRBJ2-1; TRBD1 might be the D (6 bases). This CDR3 comprises 15 residues. V dropped 1 base and J dropped 8 bases, with 15 bases sitting between them. CDR1 is SGHNT and CDR2 is YENEEA in the germline V gene. CDR3 in DNA: TGTGCCAGCAGCTTAGCCGTTTCCTCAGGGGATGAGCAGTTCTTC. This translates into CASSLAVSSGDEQFF.

A note on this clonotype: This may come from a read error, since a much larger clone is one base off. The chain has TRBV7-6 and TRBJ2-7, with 8 bases fitting TRBD1. Germline trimming cut 5 bases from V and 5 bases from J; bases unmatched to any gene: 8. The CDR3 runs 14 residues. In germline, CDR1 is SGHVS, CDR2 FNYEAQ. CDR3 amino acids: CASSPRTGCDEQYF. The CDR3 nucleotides are TGTGCCAGCAGCCCTAGGACAGGGTGCGACGAGCAGTACTTC.

This clonotype was seen ten or more times. The V gene is TRBV5-6, the J gene TRBJ1-2; D not certain. Trimming took off 1 base at V and 4 bases at J, with 14 bases between the two ends. This CDR3 contains 15 residues. Germline loops: CDR1 SGHDT, CDR2 YYEEEE. The CDR3 sequence is CASSLPGSTSYGYTF. The CDR3, as DNA: TGTGCCAGCAGCTTGCCCGGATCTACGTCCTATGGCTACACCTTC.